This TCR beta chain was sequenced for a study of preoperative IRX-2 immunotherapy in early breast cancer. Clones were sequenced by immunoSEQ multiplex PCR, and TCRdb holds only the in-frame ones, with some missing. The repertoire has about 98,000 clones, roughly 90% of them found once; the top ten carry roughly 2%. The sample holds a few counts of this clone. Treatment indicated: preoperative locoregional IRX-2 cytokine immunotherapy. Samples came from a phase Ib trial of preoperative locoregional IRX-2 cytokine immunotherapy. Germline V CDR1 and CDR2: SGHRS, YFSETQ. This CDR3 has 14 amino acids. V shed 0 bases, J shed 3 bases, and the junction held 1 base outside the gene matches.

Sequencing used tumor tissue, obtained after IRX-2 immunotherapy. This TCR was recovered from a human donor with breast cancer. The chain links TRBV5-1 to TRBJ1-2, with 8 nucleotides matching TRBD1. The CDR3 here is CASSLGGQDYGYTF. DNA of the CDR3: TGCGCCAGCAGCTTGGGGGGACAGGACTATGGCTACACCTTC.